This TCR beta chain is from a study of regulatory T cells in long-lasting Graves disease. In the study overall: Newly diagnosed Graves' patients had taken antithyroid drugs under 3 months.

Both iRepertoire HTBI primers and Arm-PCR of CDR3 regions were used to build the TCR beta libraries. From the multiplex PCR reads, TCRdb called clonotypes with MiXCR, one entry per CDR3 protein. This table has 450,000 to 700,000 distinct CDR3 sequences, roughly 14% appearing once. The sample's time point: newly diagnosed GD, antithyroid drugs for less than 3 months. PBMCs were the source of the RNA used for TCR sequencing. This clonotype showed up many times. A further study also used this sample, focusing on T cells in Graves' hyperthyroidism and ophthalmopathy. That source notes: Participants, patients aged 18 to 65, had newly diagnosed hyperthyroidism with a duration under 2 months. Carried out on the TCR CDR3, a first-round RT-PCR used the HTBI primer set. Stable hyperthyroidism and ophthalmopathy were separated using 13 V-J signatures.

The source of this sequence is a man under 40 with Graves disease. The sequencing used peripheral blood mononuclear cells (PBMCs), collected at new diagnosis, from a patient treated with antithyroid drugs.

The chain's CDR3 is CASSDSGTAYEQYF. CDR3 coding DNA: TGTGCCAGTAGTGACTCCGGGACGGCCTACGAGCAGTACTTC. The chain employs TRBV19 and TRBJ2-7, with D perhaps matching TRBD1 or TRBD2 (5 bases each). The CDR3 loop spans 14 amino acids. V was clipped by 5 bases and J by 2 bases, with 13 bases between them. The germline V gene has CDR1 LNHDA and CDR2 SQIVND (reference sequence).